This section outlines one TCR beta chain sequence together with its context. The table came from immunoSEQ multiplex PCR; TCRdb's copy has only in-frame clones and leaves some out. The top ten clones hold more than 10% of a sample with around 130,000 clones, roughly 84% of them seen once. V lost 7 bases and J lost 2; bases outside the gene matches: 5. The V gene's germline CDR1 is SQVTM and CDR2 ANQGSEA. The CDR3 totals 15 residues. The data derive from a study of T cell responses to AZD1222 COVID-19 vaccine. The sequence was collected from an adult in good health. The chain has TRBV29-1 and TRBJ2-6; 10 nucleotides agree with TRBD1. Here the sequenced sample was peripheral blood, taken on day 0 of AZD1222 vaccination. The DNA for the CDR3 is TGCAGCGCCGGGACAGGGGAGGCTGGGGCCAACGTCCTGACTTTC. This codes for CSAGTGEAGANVLTF.